These T cell receptor beta chains were read from a single sample in a study of technical replicates of blood from several donors. Clones were read by immunoSEQ multiplex PCR, and TCRdb kept only the in-frame ones, dropping some. The sample gives roughly 65,000 clones, around 85% of which show up once; approximately 5.4% is in the top ten. The sequencing sample was made of PBMCs. These receptors all come from a human donor in good health. Some clones in this sample may be carry-over from other donors' samples. Both conserved end residues are part of each CDR3. A D gene is named only where the DNA matches it firmly. Some rows have no size entry. The others give once, few or many, or a class for an expanded clone.

v_gene	d_gene	j_gene	abundance	CDR3nt	CDR3aa
TRBV9	.	TRBJ1-2	.	TGTGCCAGCAGCGAGGGAGGATGGCTTGGCTATGGCTACACCTTC	CASSEGGWLGYGYTF
TRBV9	TRBD2	TRBJ2-7	.	TGTGCCAGCAGCGCAAGCGGGGCATCCTACGAGCAGTACTTC	CASSASGASYEQYF
TRBV5-1	TRBD1	TRBJ2-3	once	TGCGCCAGCAGCTTGGGGGGACAGGGGGCAGCAGATACGCAGTATTTT	CASSLGGQGAADTQYF
TRBV18	TRBD1	TRBJ2-2	few	TGTGCCAGCTCACCGTTTGGGACAGGGACCACCGGGGAGCTGTTTTTT	CASSPFGTGTTGELFF
TRBV5-3	TRBD2	TRBJ2-5	.	TGTGCCAGAAGCTTCTCAGAAACTAGCGGGAGGGCCGTGGAGACCCAGTACTTC	CARSFSETSGRAVETQYF
TRBV7-8	TRBD1	TRBJ2-7	.	TGTGCCAGCAGCGTATACCCGGGACAGGGGGGGTACGAGCAGTACTTC	CASSVYPGQGGYEQYF
TRBV6-1	.	TRBJ1-2	once	TGTGCCAGCGCCTTTAGGGGTGGGATCGGCTACACCTTC	CASAFRGGIGYTF
TRBV18	.	TRBJ2-1	.	TGTGCCAGCTCACCCCTCCCACCCCGAGGTGCCTACAATGAGCAGTTCTTC	CASSPLPPRGAYNEQFF
TRBV4-2	TRBD2	TRBJ2-7	.	TGTGCCAGCAGCCAAGACGAGGATCGGACTAGCGGGAGCAACGAGCAGTACTTC	CASSQDEDRTSGSNEQYF
TRBV4-2	.	TRBJ1-2	.	TGTGCCAGCAGCTCACAGGGAGGGAGGAATGGCTACACCTTC	CASSSQGGRNGYTF
TRBV6-1	TRBD2	TRBJ2-3	once	TGTGCCAGCAGTGTCCTAGCGGGGGATTCCCCAGATACGCAGTATTTT	CASSVLAGDSPDTQYF
TRBV19	.	TRBJ1-2	.	TGTGCCAGTAGTACGTCTCGAGGGGGAAGCTATGGCTACACCTTC	CASSTSRGGSYGYTF
TRBV6-1	TRBD1	TRBJ2-3	.	TGTGCCAGCAGTACCCGACAGGGTATAGATACGCAGTATTTT	CASSTRQGIDTQYF
TRBV5-5	.	TRBJ1-6	.	TGTGCCAGCAGCTTGCTTGGGGAGACGAATTCACCCCTCCACTTT	CASSLLGETNSPLHF
TRBV18	.	TRBJ2-6	.	TGTGCCAGCTCACCTTCGGGGGCTGGGGCCAACGTCCTGACTTTC	CASSPSGAGANVLTF
TRBV5-1	.	TRBJ1-1	.	TGCGCCAGCAGTTACAGTTCGAGCTTCACTGAAGCTTTCTTT	CASSYSSSFTEAFF
TRBV7-6	.	TRBJ2-3	.	TGTGCCAGCAGTCTCTCGGGTATTCCTACAGATACGCAGTATTTT	CASSLSGIPTDTQYF
TRBV5-1	TRBD2	TRBJ2-2	.	TGCGCCAGCAGCTTGGCACGGGGACTAGCGGGGCAGGGCACCGGGGAGCTGTTTTTT	CASSLARGLAGQGTGELFF
TRBV19	TRBD1	TRBJ1-1	.	TGTGCCAGTAGGACAGGGGGAAGCACTGAAGCTTTCTTT	CASRTGGSTEAFF
TRBV27	.	TRBJ2-2	few	TGTGCCAGCAGTTTAGAGTACACCGGGGAGCTGTTTTTT	CASSLEYTGELFF
TRBV4-2	.	TRBJ2-7	.	TGTGCCAGCAGCCAACCCGCCGGCGGCGACGAGCAGTACTTC	CASSQPAGGDEQYF
TRBV30	TRBD2	TRBJ2-3	.	TGTGCCTGGTCTGGACTAGCGGGAGAAAAGGATACGCAGTATTTT	CAWSGLAGEKDTQYF
TRBV9	TRBD2	TRBJ2-5	.	TGTGCCAGCAGCCGGGCGGCGGGAGCCCAAGAGACCCAGTACTTC	CASSRAAGAQETQYF
TRBV4-1	TRBD2	TRBJ2-5	.	TGCGCCAGCAGCCAATCGGCGACTAGCGTTGAGACCCAGTACTTC	CASSQSATSVETQYF
TRBV5-1	.	TRBJ1-3	few	TGCGCCAGCAGCGCTACAGGTGACTCTGGAAACACCATATATTTT	CASSATGDSGNTIYF
TRBV7-2	.	TRBJ2-7	once	TGTGCCAGCAGCGAAGCGAGGGACTACGAGCAGTACTTC	CASSEARDYEQYF
TRBV7-2	.	TRBJ2-3	.	TGTGCCAGCACCTCCACAGATACGCAGTATTTT	CASTSTDTQYF
TRBV29-1	TRBD1	TRBJ2-5	.	TGCAGCGCCCGGGACAGTCCTGGGGAGACCCAGTACTTC	CSARDSPGETQYF
TRBV10-3	.	TRBJ1-6	.	TGTGCCATCAGTGAGTCGAGTGGAGATTCACCCCTCCACTTT	CAISESSGDSPLHF
TRBV15	TRBD1	TRBJ1-2	.	TGTGCCACCAGCAGAGGGATGTTACAGGGGGCCTATGGCTACACCTTC	CATSRGMLQGAYGYTF
TRBV11-2	.	TRBJ1-1	.	TGTGCCAGCAGCTTAAACCGGGGCACTGAAGCTTTCTTT	CASSLNRGTEAFF
TRBV7-9	.	TRBJ2-1	.	TGTGCCAGCAGTCGACTAGTCAATGAGCAGTTCTTC	CASSRLVNEQFF
TRBV7-9	.	TRBJ2-7	.	TGTGCCAGCAGCTTAGCGGGGGCACTCAAGGGGCTCGAGCAGTACTTC	CASSLAGALKGLEQYF
TRBV4-2	.	TRBJ2-1	.	TGTGCCAGCAGCCAAGCGGTTAGCTCCTACAATGAGCAGTTCTTC	CASSQAVSSYNEQFF
TRBV5-1	.	TRBJ1-6	.	TGCGCCAGCAGCTTGGGAGGGACTCAATCACCCCTCCACTTT	CASSLGGTQSPLHF
TRBV5-6	TRBD2	TRBJ2-5	.	TGTGCCAGCAGCCGGACTAGCGGGGAGACCCAGTACTTC	CASSRTSGETQYF
TRBV19	.	TRBJ2-7	.	TGTGCCAGTAGTATGGTGCGGGGCAACTCCTACGAGCAGTACTTC	CASSMVRGNSYEQYF